A selection of T cell receptor beta chains follows, all from one sample in a study of response to subunit inactivated influenza vaccine. TCRdb processed the RT-PCR reads anew with MiXCR; each CDR3 protein has one entry. Among 430,000 or so distinct CDR3 sequences listed, around 9.9% were seen once. Here the sequenced sample was PBMCs from blood, taken 35 to 45 days after vaccination. These receptor sequences come from a man aged 50 or older who received an inactivated influenza vaccine. The CDR3 runs from the conserved cysteine through the conserved F or W. Fields, in order: D gene, J gene, V gene, clone size, CDR3 length, CDR3 DNA, CDR3 protein. A D gene is named only where the DNA matches it firmly. Only some rows state a clone size, as once, few, many or a class for expanded clones.

NA	TRBJ2-7	TRBV18	few	13	TGTGCCAGACTTCAGGACCGGAGCTACGAGCAGTACTTC	CARLQDRSYEQYF
TRBD1	TRBJ2-2	TRBV29-1	NA	14	TGCAGCGTTGTCGGGACAGGGGGCCCCGGGGAGCTGTTTTTT	CSVVGTGGPGELFF
NA	TRBJ2-7	TRBV20-1	many	12	TGCAGTGCCTCACCAATTTCCTACGCGCAGTACTTC	CSASPISYAQYF
NA	TRBJ1-5	TRBV19	NA	13	TGTGCCAGTAGTAAAGCACGTAATCAGCCCCAGCATTTT	CASSKARNQPQHF
NA	TRBJ2-3	TRBV18	NA	16	TGTGCCAGCTCACCCGATGGCTATTCTAGCACAGATACGCAGTATTTT	CASSPDGYSSTDTQYF
TRBD1	TRBJ1-2	TRBV20-1	NA	22	TGCAGTGCTAGAGGTGCATCTCCTGTCGTCGGACAGGACCCGAATGTGAACTATGGCTACACCTTC	CSARGASPVVGQDPNVNYGYTF
NA	TRBJ2-7	TRBV6-5	many	14	TGTGCCAGCAGTTACACAGGGAGTCTCTACGAGCAGTACTTC	CASSYTGSLYEQYF
NA	TRBJ2-7	TRBV6-5	NA	13	TGTGCCAGCAGTTACTCCACTCGTGGTGAGCAGTACTTC	CASSYSTRGEQYF
NA	TRBJ1-3	TRBV5-5	few	17	TGTGCCAGCAGCGTCCGGGACCGGGGATCGACTGGAAACACCATATATTTT	CASSVRDRGSTGNTIYF
NA	TRBJ1-2	TRBV10-3	many	14	TGTGCCATCAGTGAGTCAAGCAAGGGCTATGGCTACACCTTC	CAISESSKGYGYTF
NA	TRBJ1-5	TRBV20-1	NA	12	TGCAGTGCTCGAGACAGCCTTCGGCCCCAGCATTTT	CSARDSLRPQHF
NA	TRBJ2-1	TRBV14	NA	11	TGTGCCAGCAGCCTTAAGCATGAGCAGTTCTTC	CASSLKHEQFF
TRBD2	TRBJ2-1	TRBV5-1	NA	18	TGCGCCAGCAGCCCGGGTCTAGCGGGAGGCACCCCCTACAATGAGCAGTTCTTC	CASSPGLAGGTPYNEQFF
TRBD1	TRBJ2-1	TRBV29-1	few	14	TGCAGCGTTGAGGGACAGGGGGGCCTCAATGAGCAGTTCTTC	CSVEGQGGLNEQFF
NA	TRBJ2-2	TRBV11-2	many	14	TGTGCCAGCAGCTTTCGAACAGGGCCCGGGGAGCTGTTTTTT	CASSFRTGPGELFF
NA	TRBJ1-1	TRBV7-2	NA	14	TGTGCCAGCAGCATTTCCCGACAGAACACTGAAGCTTTCTTT	CASSISRQNTEAFF
TRBD2	TRBJ2-7	TRBV7-6	NA	16	TGTGCCAGCAGCTCCGGACTAGCGGGAGGAGAGGACGAGCAGTACTTC	CASSSGLAGGEDEQYF
NA	TRBJ2-1	TRBV20-1	few	12	TGCAGTGCTAGAGATTTCGGGGTTGAGCAGTTCTTC	CSARDFGVEQFF
NA	TRBJ1-5	TRBV5-6	many	13	TGTGCCAGCAGTCGTCAAACAGGGCAGCCCCAGCATTTT	CASSRQTGQPQHF
NA	TRBJ1-5	TRBV28	NA	13	TGTGCCAGCGTGGATTATAGCAATCAGCCCCAGCATTTT	CASVDYSNQPQHF
TRBD1	TRBJ2-3	TRBV5-1	NA	15	TGCGCCAGCAGCTTGGGGTCAGGGACAGGGTACCCTCCGTATTTT	CASSLGSGTGYPPYF
NA	TRBJ2-3	TRBV6-2/TRBV6-3	NA	16	TGTGCCAGCAGTTACCTGATGGGACCCGGCACAGATACGCAGTATTTT	CASSYLMGPGTDTQYF
NA	TRBJ2-1	TRBV7-9	few	15	TGTGCCAGCAGCTCGAGGGTGGCCTTCGGCGATGAGCAGTTCTTC	CASSSRVAFGDEQFF
TRBD2	TRBJ2-3	TRBV7-9	NA	15	TGTGCCAGCAGCTTTATTAGCGGGGGCACAGATACGCAGTATTTT	CASSFISGGTDTQYF
TRBD1	TRBJ1-5	TRBV6-2/TRBV6-3	NA	14	TGTGCCAGCAGTTTACCAGGGGGCCATCAGCCCCAGCATTTT	CASSLPGGHQPQHF
NA	TRBJ2-7	TRBV4-3	NA	15	TGCGCCAGCAGCCAAGAGAACGGGGGAAGCGAAGAGGTGTACTTC	CASSQENGGSEEVYF
TRBD2	TRBJ2-1	TRBV20-1	few	18	TGCAGTGCTACTAGAGAGTGGGGTAGCGGGAGTATTTACAATGAGCAGTTCTTC	CSATREWGSGSIYNEQFF
NA	TRBJ2-3	TRBV29-1	many	9	TGCAGCGTCGGAGATACGCAGTATTTT	CSVGDTQYF
NA	TRBJ2-5	TRBV7-2	NA	15	TGTGCCAGCAGCTGGAATCAGGGAGTGCAAGAGACCCAGTACTTC	CASSWNQGVQETQYF
TRBD2	TRBJ2-5	TRBV18	NA	14	TGTGCCAGCTCACTTCTAGCGGGAGTTGAGACCCAGTACTTC	CASSLLAGVETQYF
NA	TRBJ2-1	TRBV11-3	NA	14	TGTGCCAGCAGCTTCTCGCGGAGGAACAATGAGCAGTTCTTC	CASSFSRRNNEQFF
NA	TRBJ2-7	TRBV19	NA	15	TGTGCCAGTAGTATCTCCGGAAGATACTCCTACGAGCAGTACTTC	CASSISGRYSYEQYF
NA	TRBJ2-1	TRBV4-2	few	16	TGTGCCAGCAGCCAAGATGGGCAGGGGAGGTACAATGAGCAGTTCTTC	CASSQDGQGRYNEQFF
NA	TRBJ2-5	TRBV20-1	many	11	TGCAGTGCTAGTGATTGGGAGACCCAGTACTTC	CSASDWETQYF
NA	TRBJ1-5	TRBV7-2	many	14	TGTGCCAGCAGCTCCAAACTAACGAGGGGGCCCCAGCATTTT	CASSSKLTRGPQHF
NA	TRBJ2-4	TRBV2	few	11	TGTGCCAGCAGTGAATCCTCCATTCAGTACTTC	CASSESSIQYF
NA	TRBJ2-7	TRBV5-6	NA	13	TGTGCCAGCAGCTTGGGACGACACTACGAGCAGTACTTC	CASSLGRHYEQYF
TRBD1	TRBJ2-7	TRBV6-1	few	14	TGTGCCATCACATCAGGACAGGGTTCCTACGAGCAGTACTTC	CAITSGQGSYEQYF
NA	TRBJ1-2	TRBV7-2	many	15	TGTGCCAGCAGCGGATTAGTAGTCAGGGACTATGGCTACACCTTC	CASSGLVVRDYGYTF
NA	TRBJ2-1	TRBV20-1	NA	11	TGCAGTGCTCGTAGTCGGGATGAGCAGTTCTTC	CSARSRDEQFF
TRBD1	TRBJ1-4	TRBV12-3/TRBV12-4	NA	12	TGTGCCAGCAGACAGGGGGACGAAAAACTGTTTTTT	CASRQGDEKLFF
NA	TRBJ1-2	TRBV29-1	many	15	TGCAGCGTTAACTTAGGGGGTTCAGTAAACTATGGCTACACCTTC	CSVNLGGSVNYGYTF
TRBD1	TRBJ1-1	TRBV7-9	NA	14	TGTGCCAGCAGCCCAGACAGGGAGTACACTGAAGCTTTCTTT	CASSPDREYTEAFF
NA	TRBJ2-3	TRBV5-1	few	11	TGCGCCAGCAGGATGACAGATACGCAGTATTTT	CASRMTDTQYF
NA	TRBJ2-1	TRBV29-1	many	14	TGCAGCGGAGACAGCGGGACAAATTACAATGAGCAGTTCTTC	CSGDSGTNYNEQFF
NA	TRBJ1-2	TRBV3-1	many	14	TGTGCCAGCAGCCAAGATAGGAGCGTCGGTGGCTACACCTTC	CASSQDRSVGGYTF
NA	TRBJ2-5	TRBV9	NA	15	TGTGCCAGCAGCGAAGGGACCGCAGCCTGGGAGACCCAGTACTTC	CASSEGTAAWETQYF
NA	TRBJ2-3	TRBV4-3	NA	15	TGCGCCAGCAGCCAAGATGGCCAGCCCCAGGGTACGCAGTATTTT	CASSQDGQPQGTQYF
NA	TRBJ1-1	TRBV5-5	few	12	TGTGCCAGCAGTACGAGAGACACTGAAGCTTTCTTT	CASSTRDTEAFF
NA	TRBJ2-2	TRBV7-6	few	17	TGTGCCAGCAGCCCCTCAGAGGACCGCTCGAACACCGGGGAGCTGTTTTTT	CASSPSEDRSNTGELFF
NA	TRBJ1-2	TRBV24-1	few	13	TGTGCCACCAGCGAAGCGGGTGGCTATGGCTACACCTTC	CATSEAGGYGYTF
NA	TRBJ1-1	TRBV5-1	NA	13	TGCGCCAGCAGCTACGCGCCGGAATTTGAAGCTTTCTTT	CASSYAPEFEAFF
TRBD2	TRBJ2-3	TRBV25-1	many	15	TGTGCCAGCAGTGTGGGGAGGGCCGCGGCAGATACGCAGTATTTT	CASSVGRAAADTQYF
NA	TRBJ2-7	TRBV29-1	NA	14	TGCAGCGTCCAGCCCTCCAGGGATCCCTACGAGCAGTACTTC	CSVQPSRDPYEQYF
NA	TRBJ2-2	TRBV6-5	few	15	TGTGCCAGCAGTTACTGGGGGGCAGGTACCGGGGAGCTGTTTTTT	CASSYWGAGTGELFF
TRBD1	TRBJ1-2	TRBV6-4	NA	15	TGTGCCAGCAGTCCGGGAGGGGGCGCGAGCTATGGCTACACCTTC	CASSPGGGASYGYTF
NA	TRBJ2-7	TRBV12-2	NA	15	TGTGCAAGTCGCTCTCGGGACCCGAGAGTCTACGAGCAGTACTTC	CASRSRDPRVYEQYF
NA	TRBJ2-1	TRBV6-4	many	13	TGTGCCAGCAGTGACTCGGAAGGACTAGAGCAGTTCTTC	CASSDSEGLEQFF
TRBD1	TRBJ2-7	TRBV11-2	many	14	TGTGCCAGCAGCTCAGACAGGGGAAACTACGAGCAGTACTTC	CASSSDRGNYEQYF